The clone carrying this T cell receptor (beta chain) was detected ten times or more. Looked up from germline, CDR1 is KGHDR and CDR2 is SFDVKD. Trimming removed 6 bases at V and 1 base at J, with 12 bases between. CDR3 length: 14 residues. The data stem from a study of Graves' ophthalmopathy and Graves' hyperthyroidism. Beta-chain TCR CDR3 regions were amplified from RNA transcripts. First-round RT-PCR with HTBI primers preceded a second-round multiplex PCR. TCRdb reanalysed the multiplex PCR reads using MiXCR and keeps one entry per CDR3 protein. The sample shows approximately 210,000 distinct CDR3 sequences, around a fifth of them seen only once.

This TCR was recovered from a woman aged 50 to 60 with Graves' ophthalmopathy. Sequencing was performed on peripheral blood. V gene TRBV24-1 combines with J gene TRBJ2-7; TRBD1 might be the D (6 bases). The CDR3 here is CATSNPGQSYEQYF. The CDR3 DNA sequence: TGTGCCACCAGTAACCCCGGACAGTCCTACGAGCAGTACTTC.